A selection of T cell receptor beta chains follows, all from one sample in a study of OX40 agonist ivuxolimab in advanced cancers. Sequencing used immunoSEQ multiplex PCR; TCRdb keeps in-frame clones, though not all of them. Of about 120,000 clones detected, about 94% appear once; the ten largest clones hold around 0.15%. This specimen consisted of CD4+ or CD8+ T cells sorted from blood, obtained in a trial of the OX40 agonist ivuxolimab. The receptors stem from an adult with an advanced solid tumor such as melanoma, head and neck, liver or kidney cancer. CDR3s leave out the opening cysteine and the closing phenylalanine or tryptophan.

v_call: TRBV5-8
j_call: TRBJ2-1
cdr3_aa: ASSAGLAARFYNEQF

v_call: TRBV9
j_call: TRBJ2-1
cdr3_aa: ASSIGLDDEQF

v_call: TRBV18
j_call: TRBJ2-3
cdr3_aa: ASSPWIGQFTDTQY

v_call: TRBV7-9
j_call: TRBJ2-5
cdr3_aa: ASSFLQGPEETQY

v_call: TRBV2
j_call: TRBJ1-5
cdr3_aa: ASSRQGPNQPQH

v_call: TRBV28
j_call: TRBJ1-2
cdr3_aa: ASRLQGNGYT

v_call: TRBV6-6
j_call: TRBJ1-2
cdr3_aa: ASRSRIHGYT

v_call: TRBV19
j_call: TRBJ1-1
cdr3_aa: ASSLRGPDTEAF

v_call: TRBV5-1
j_call: TRBJ2-1
cdr3_aa: ASSLAGGPDEQF

v_call: TRBV4-2
j_call: TRBJ2-3
cdr3_aa: AAPPEASTDTQY

v_call: TRBV6-6
j_call: TRBJ2-7
cdr3_aa: ASSYSPGVSYEQY

v_call: TRBV10-2
j_call: TRBJ1-2
cdr3_aa: ASSDLREVNYGYT

v_call: TRBV19
j_call: TRBJ2-6
cdr3_aa: ASSPGANVLT

v_call: TRBV9
j_call: TRBJ2-1
cdr3_aa: ASSVAPTSSYNEQF

v_call: TRBV19
j_call: TRBJ2-2
cdr3_aa: ASSANVRVGELF

v_call: TRBV19
j_call: TRBJ1-5
cdr3_aa: ASSNGGVRGNQPQH

v_call: TRBV19
j_call: TRBJ2-3
cdr3_aa: ASSISGGRAADTQY

v_call: TRBV5-1
j_call: TRBJ2-2
cdr3_aa: ASSASTQNTGELF

v_call: TRBV5-1
j_call: TRBJ1-1
cdr3_aa: ASSLPMDGEAF

v_call: TRBV11-2
j_call: TRBJ1-5
cdr3_aa: ASSFSASNQPQH

v_call: TRBV5-1
j_call: TRBJ2-2
cdr3_aa: ASSSRLVNTGELF

v_call: TRBV6-1
j_call: TRBJ2-5
cdr3_aa: ASTRQQGNRETQY

v_call: TRBV5-4
j_call: TRBJ2-5
cdr3_aa: ASSLGGPRETQY

v_call: TRBV6-1
j_call: TRBJ1-3
cdr3_aa: ASNPLGTTGNTIY

v_call: TRBV5-4
j_call: TRBJ2-3
cdr3_aa: ASSPGGTDPVGGTQY

v_call: TRBV11-2
j_call: TRBJ2-5
cdr3_aa: ASSVKPGQSY

v_call: TRBV6-5
j_call: TRBJ2-5
cdr3_aa: ASSYTTSGGAGTQY

v_call: TRBV6-6
j_call: TRBJ1-4
cdr3_aa: ASRMDRGINEKLF